One sample yielded the 7 T cell receptor beta chains listed below, sequenced in a study of blood T cell repertoires in COVID-19. Profiled with immunoSEQ multiplex PCR; TCRdb holds only in-frame clones, not every one. The sample lists about 160,000 clones; over 80% were seen once. Sequencing was performed on peripheral blood. The receptors derive from an elderly woman with active or convalescent COVID-19.

The chain uses TRBV19 and TRBJ1-6; 7 nucleotides agree with TRBD1. CDR1 is LNHDA, CDR2 SQIVND, per germline (reference sequence). This CDR3 is 13 amino acids long. Trimming took 6 bases from V and 12 from J; bases not matched to a gene: 8. The chain's CDR3 is CASRATGPVPLHF. The CDR3 DNA reads TGTGCCAGTAGAGCGACAGGGCCTGTACCCCTCCACTTT.

This chain connects TRBV4-3 to TRBJ1-6; the D gene is possibly TRBD1 (6 bases). The V and J ends lost 0 bases and 6 bases respectively, with 18 bases between them. The CDR3 is 18 amino acids. From germline, CDR1 is LGHNA and CDR2 YSLEER. The CDR3 spells CASSQEIWGGQPNSPLHF. DNA for the CDR3: TGCGCCAGCAGCCAAGAGATTTGGGGGGGACAACCTAATTCACCCCTCCACTTT.

The V gene is TRBV3-1 (or the pseudogene TRBV3-2), the J gene TRBJ2-5; maybe TRBD1 (5 bases). This CDR3 is 13 amino acids long. The V end was cut by 4 bases, the J end by 4 bases, with 10 bases between. Germline V gives CDR1 LGHDT, CDR2 YNNKEL (reference sequence). The CDR3, as DNA: TGTGCCAGCAGCCTCAATAGGGGAGAGACCCAGTACTTC. Residues: CASSLNRGETQYF.

The J gene is TRBJ1-1, the V gene TRBV27; TRBD1 agrees at 7 bases. Germline V gives CDR1 MNHEY, CDR2 SMNVEV (reference sequence). The junction had 13 bases not matched to a gene; V was cut back by 5 bases and J by 4 bases. The CDR3 is made up of 16 amino acids. This CDR3 is CASSPLMRGLVTEAFF. The CDR3 nucleotides read TGTGCCAGCAGTCCCCTAATGAGGGGGCTCGTCACTGAAGCTTTCTTT.

The chain is built from TRBV30 and TRBJ2-3, with TRBD2 matching over 15 bases. Germline values: CDR1 GTSNPN, CDR2 SVGIG (reference sequence). The CDR3 has 14 amino acids. The J segment lost 4 bases and the V segment lost 8 bases, leaving 4 bases of the junction unmatched. The CDR3 region is CARTSGGAADTQYF. CDR3 bases: TGTGCCCGGACTAGCGGGGGGGCAGCAGATACGCAGTATTTT.

In this sample, this clone turned up a few times. The chain recombines TRBV7-2 with TRBJ1-2; 8 bases fit TRBD1. The CDR3 has 16 residues. Per the germline V gene, CDR1 is SGHTA and CDR2 is FQGNSA. V lost 5 bases and J lost 2; bases outside the gene matches: 10. In DNA form, the CDR3 reads TGTGCCAGCAGCCTTGTTGCCGGACAGGGCAACTATGGCTACACCTTC. Its translation: CASSLVAGQGNYGYTF. Drawing the rest from reference TRBV7-2 and TRBJ1-2, the complete variable domain is GAGVSQSPSNKVTEKGKDVELRCDPISGHTALYWYRQSLGQGLEFLIYFQGNSAPDKSGLPSDRFSAERTGGSVSTLTIQRTQQEDSAVYLCASSLVAGQGNYGYTFGSGTRLTVV.

The gene calls are TRBV7-2 and TRBJ1-6; 8 bases align to TRBD1. With V trimmed by 4 bases and J by 4 bases, 6 bases remained unmatched. CDR3 length equals 16 residues. Germline V gene lookup returns CDR1 SGHTA and CDR2 FQGNSA. In DNA, the CDR3 is TGTGCCAGCAGCTCCCGGACAGGGATATATAATTCACCCCTCCACTTT. Amino acids: CASSSRTGIYNSPLHF.